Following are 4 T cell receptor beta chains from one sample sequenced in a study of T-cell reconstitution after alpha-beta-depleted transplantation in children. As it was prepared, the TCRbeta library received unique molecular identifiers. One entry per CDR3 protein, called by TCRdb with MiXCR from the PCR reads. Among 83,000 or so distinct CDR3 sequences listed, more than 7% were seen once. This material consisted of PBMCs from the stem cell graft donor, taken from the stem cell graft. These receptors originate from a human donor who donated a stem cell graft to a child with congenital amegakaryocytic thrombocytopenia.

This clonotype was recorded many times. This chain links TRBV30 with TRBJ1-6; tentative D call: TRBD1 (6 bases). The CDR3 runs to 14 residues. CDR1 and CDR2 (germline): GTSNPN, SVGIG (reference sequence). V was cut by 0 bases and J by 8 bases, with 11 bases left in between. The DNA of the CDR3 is TGTGCCTGGAGTGTACTCAGGGGTTATTCACCCCTCCACTTT. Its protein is CAWSVLRGYSPLHF.

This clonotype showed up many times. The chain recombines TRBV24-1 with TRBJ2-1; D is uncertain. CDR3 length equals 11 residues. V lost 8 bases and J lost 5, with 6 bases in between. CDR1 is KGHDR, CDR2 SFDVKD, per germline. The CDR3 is CATKGHNEQFF. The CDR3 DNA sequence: TGTGCCACCAAGGGCCACAATGAGCAGTTCTTC.

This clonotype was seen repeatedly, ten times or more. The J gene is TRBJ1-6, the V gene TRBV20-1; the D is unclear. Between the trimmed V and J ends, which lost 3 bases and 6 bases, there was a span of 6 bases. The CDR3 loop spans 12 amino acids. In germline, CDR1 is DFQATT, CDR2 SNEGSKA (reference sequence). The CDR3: CSARAGNSPLHF. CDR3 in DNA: TGCAGTGCTAGGGCGGGTAATTCACCCCTCCACTTT.

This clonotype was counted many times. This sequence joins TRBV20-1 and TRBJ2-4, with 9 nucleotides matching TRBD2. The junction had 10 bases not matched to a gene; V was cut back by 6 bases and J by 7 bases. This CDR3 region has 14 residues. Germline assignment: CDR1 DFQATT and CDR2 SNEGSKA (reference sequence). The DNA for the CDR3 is TGCAGTGCCCAGAGTCCTAGCGGGAACAACATTCAGTACTTC. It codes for CSAQSPSGNNIQYF.